This T cell receptor beta chain was observed in a study of blood T cell repertoires in COVID-19. Here immunoSEQ multiplex PCR was the method, and the copy in TCRdb shows in-frame clones only, minus some. The table has more than 350,000 clones, nearly 90% seen once. Sequenced: PBMCs or T cells enriched from blood (not recorded which). This receptor was identified in a woman younger than 35 who had been exposed to COVID-19.

CDR3 sequence (DNA): TGTGCCAGCAGTTTTCGCAGGGTCAATGAAAAACTGTTTTTT. Protein: CASSFRRVNEKLFF. The rearrangement uses TRBV28 and TRBJ1-4, with a possible D match to TRBD1 (5 bases). V was clipped by 3 bases and J by 5 bases, with 10 bases between them. The CDR3 has 14 amino acids. Germline CDR1 reads MDHEN; CDR2 reads SYDVKM.